This TCR beta chain is from a study of blood T cell repertoires in COVID-19. Study-wide background: Researchers got acute and convalescent COVID-19 samples from the United States, Italy and Spain. The cDNA or gDNA used as material had been derived from T cells, B-cell-depleted T cells, or PBMCs.

Germline V lookup: CDR1 MNHEY, CDR2 SMNVEV (reference sequence). The CDR3 has 16 residues. Trimming stripped 0 bases from V and 3 bases from J, with 14 bases between. Original processing methods: Reference gene primer amplification yielded estimated nucleated cell counts. Sequencing was performed with immunoSEQ multiplex PCR; in TCRdb, only in-frame clones are kept and a portion is missing. V and J calls and clone size are those listed in that table; D and trimming were worked out from the DNA. The profile covers about 250,000 clones, with 80% to 90% appearing a single time and 4% taken by the ten largest.

V usage is TRBV27 and J usage is TRBJ1-2; D uncertain. The receptor comes from a man in his fifties with acute or convalescent COVID-19. The sequenced material came from peripheral blood. The CDR3 protein is CASSLSGGGFYYGYTF. DNA of the CDR3: TGTGCCAGCAGTTTATCGGGCGGAGGCTTCTACTATGGCTACACCTTC.